This T cell receptor (beta chain) was observed in a study of blood T cell repertoires in COVID-19. Overall study context: Acute-phase and convalescent COVID-19 samples originated in the United States, Italy and Spain.

Authors' analysis steps: Amplified reference gene primers provided the basis for estimating nucleated cell counts. The method was immunoSEQ multiplex PCR; TCRdb's version includes in-frame clones alone and lacks a portion of them. V and J calls and clone size are given by that table; D and trimming were obtained from the DNA. The repertoire holds approximately 250,000 clones, with about 86% as singletons. The receptor's source is a man younger than 35 with active or convalescent COVID-19. Sequenced: peripheral blood.

CDR3 coding DNA: TGTGCCAGCAGCTTAGATCCGGGGTCCTACAATGAGCAGTTCTTC. It yields the protein CASSLDPGSYNEQFF. The chain combines TRBV11-3 with TRBJ2-1, with D possibly being TRBD2 (5 bases). Germline lookup yields CDR1 SGHNT and CDR2 YENEEA. This CDR3 spans 15 amino acids. Trimming took 0 bases from V and 1 from J, leaving 7 bases between them.